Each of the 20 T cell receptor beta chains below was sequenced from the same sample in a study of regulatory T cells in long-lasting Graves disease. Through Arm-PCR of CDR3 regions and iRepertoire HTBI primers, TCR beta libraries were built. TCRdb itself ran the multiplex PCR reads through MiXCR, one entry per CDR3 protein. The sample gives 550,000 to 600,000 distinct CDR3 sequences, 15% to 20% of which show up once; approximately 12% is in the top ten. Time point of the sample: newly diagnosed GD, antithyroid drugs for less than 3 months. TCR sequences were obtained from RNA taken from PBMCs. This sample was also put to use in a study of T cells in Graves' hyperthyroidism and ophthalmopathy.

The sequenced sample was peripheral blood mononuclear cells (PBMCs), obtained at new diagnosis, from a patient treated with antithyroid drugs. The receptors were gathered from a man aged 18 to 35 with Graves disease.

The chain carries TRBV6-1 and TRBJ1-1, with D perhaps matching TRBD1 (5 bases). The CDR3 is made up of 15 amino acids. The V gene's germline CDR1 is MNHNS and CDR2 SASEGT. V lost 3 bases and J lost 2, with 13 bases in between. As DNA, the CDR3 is TGTGCCAGCAGTGAGAGGGGAGGAAAAAACACTGAAGCTTTCTTT. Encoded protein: CASSERGGKNTEAFF.

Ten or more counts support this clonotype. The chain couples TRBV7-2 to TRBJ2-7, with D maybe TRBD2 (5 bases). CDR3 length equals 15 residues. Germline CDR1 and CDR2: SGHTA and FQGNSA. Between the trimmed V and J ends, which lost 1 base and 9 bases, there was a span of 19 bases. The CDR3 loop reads CASSLDVVGTAGQYF. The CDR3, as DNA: TGTGCCAGCAGCTTAGATGTGGTGGGTACCGCGGGGCAGTACTTC.

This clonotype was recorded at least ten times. The CDR3 DNA is TGCGCCAGCAGGTCGGACAACTACGAGCAGTACTTC. Protein product: CASRSDNYEQYF. The chain carries TRBV5-1 and TRBJ2-7; tentative D call: TRBD1 (5 bases). The CDR3 is made up of 12 amino acids. CDR1 and CDR2 from the germline V gene are SGHRS and YFSETQ. The ends were cut back, 5 bases at V and 3 bases at J, with 9 bases in the middle.

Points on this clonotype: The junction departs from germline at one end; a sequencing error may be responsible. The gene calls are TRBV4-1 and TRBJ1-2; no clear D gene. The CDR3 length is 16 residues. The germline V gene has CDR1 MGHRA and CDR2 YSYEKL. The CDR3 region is CASSQERAVKIYGYTF. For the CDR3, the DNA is TGTGCCAGCAGCCAAGAACGCGCAGTGAAAATCTATGGCTACACCTTC.

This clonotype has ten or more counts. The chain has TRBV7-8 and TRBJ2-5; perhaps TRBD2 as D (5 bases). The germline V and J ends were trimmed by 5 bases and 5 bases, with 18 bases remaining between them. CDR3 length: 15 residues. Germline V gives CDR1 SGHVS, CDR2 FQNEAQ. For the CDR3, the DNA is TGTGCCAGCAGCCCCCATCGGGAATCGGGGGAGACCCAGTACTTC. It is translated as CASSPHRESGETQYF.

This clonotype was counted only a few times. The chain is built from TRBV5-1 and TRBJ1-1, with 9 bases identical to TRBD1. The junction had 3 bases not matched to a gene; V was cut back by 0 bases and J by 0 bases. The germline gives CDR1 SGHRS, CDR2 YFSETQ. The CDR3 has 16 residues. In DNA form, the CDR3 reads TGCGCCAGCAGCTTGGCCGGGACAGGGTTGAACACTGAAGCTTTCTTT. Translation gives CASSLAGTGLNTEAFF.

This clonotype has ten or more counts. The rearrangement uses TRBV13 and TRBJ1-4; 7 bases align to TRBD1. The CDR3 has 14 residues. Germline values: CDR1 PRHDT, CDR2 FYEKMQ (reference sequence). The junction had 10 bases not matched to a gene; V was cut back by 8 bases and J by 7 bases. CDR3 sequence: CASVRRQGIEKLFF. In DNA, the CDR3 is TGTGCCAGCGTTAGGAGACAGGGAATTGAAAAACTGTTTTTT. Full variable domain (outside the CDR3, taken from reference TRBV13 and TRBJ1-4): AAGVIQSPRHLIKEKRETATLKCYPIPRHDTVYWYQQGPGQDPQFLISFYEKMQSDKGSIPDRFSAQQFSDYHSELNMSSLELGDSALYFCASVRRQGIEKLFFGSGTQLSVL.

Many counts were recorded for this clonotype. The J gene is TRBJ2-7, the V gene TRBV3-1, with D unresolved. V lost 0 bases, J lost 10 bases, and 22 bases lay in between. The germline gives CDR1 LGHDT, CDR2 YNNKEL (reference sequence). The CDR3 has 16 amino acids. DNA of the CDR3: TGTGCCAGCAGCCAAGATTTAGGCAGGTGGTATTCAGCCCAGTACTTC. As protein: CASSQDLGRWYSAQYF.

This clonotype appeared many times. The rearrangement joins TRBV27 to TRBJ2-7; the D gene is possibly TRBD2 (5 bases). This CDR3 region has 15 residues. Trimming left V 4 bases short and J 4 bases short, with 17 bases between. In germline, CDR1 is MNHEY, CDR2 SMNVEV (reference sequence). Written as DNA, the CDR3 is TGTGCCAGCAGTTACGCACTAGATAGGGCATACGAGCAGTACTTC. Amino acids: CASSYALDRAYEQYF.

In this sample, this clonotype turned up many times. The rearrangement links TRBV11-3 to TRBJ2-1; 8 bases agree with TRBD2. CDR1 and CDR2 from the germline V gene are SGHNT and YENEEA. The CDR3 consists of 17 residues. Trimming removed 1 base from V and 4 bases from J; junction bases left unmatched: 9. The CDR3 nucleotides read TGTGCCAGCAGCTTAGGCCACGTAGCGGGATCATACAATGAGCAGTTCTTC. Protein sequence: CASSLGHVAGSYNEQFF.

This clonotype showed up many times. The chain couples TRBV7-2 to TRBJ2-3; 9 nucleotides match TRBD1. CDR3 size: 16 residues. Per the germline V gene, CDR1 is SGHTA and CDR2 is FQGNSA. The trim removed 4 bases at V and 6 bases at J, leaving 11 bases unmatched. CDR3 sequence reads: CASSSQGTGIGDTQYF. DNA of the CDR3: TGTGCCAGCAGCTCCCAGGGGACAGGGATAGGGGATACGCAGTATTTT.

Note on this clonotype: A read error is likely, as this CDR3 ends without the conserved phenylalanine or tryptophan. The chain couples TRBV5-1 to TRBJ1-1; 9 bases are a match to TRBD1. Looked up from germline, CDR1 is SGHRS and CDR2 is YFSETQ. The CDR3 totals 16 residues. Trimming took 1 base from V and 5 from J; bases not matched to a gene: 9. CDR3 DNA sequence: TGCGCCAGCAGCTTGAATGCAGGGACAGGGTTGACTGAAGCTTTCTCT. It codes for CASSLNAGTGLTEAFS.

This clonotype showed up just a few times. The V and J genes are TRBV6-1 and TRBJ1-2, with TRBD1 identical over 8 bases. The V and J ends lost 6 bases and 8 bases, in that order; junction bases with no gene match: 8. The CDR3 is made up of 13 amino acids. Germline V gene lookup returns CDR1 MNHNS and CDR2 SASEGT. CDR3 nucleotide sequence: TGTGCCAGCAGAGATCAGGGGGCAGAAGGCTACACCTTC. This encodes CASRDQGAEGYTF.

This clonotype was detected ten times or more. CDR3 coding DNA: TGCAGTGCTAGAGATCCCCTAGCGGGAGATAGGAATGAGCAGTTCTTC. It specifies CSARDPLAGDRNEQFF. The chain uses TRBV20-1 and TRBJ2-1; 10 bases are shared with TRBD2. Per the germline V gene, CDR1 is DFQATT and CDR2 is SNEGSKA (reference sequence). V lost 0 bases, J lost 7 bases, and 9 bases stayed unmatched. The length of the CDR3 is 16 residues.

The CDR3 is CASSFFGQGGTFYEQYF. The CDR3 DNA follows: TGTGCCAGCAGTTTTTTTGGACAGGGGGGGACCTTCTACGAGCAGTACTTC. The V call is TRBV27, the J call TRBJ2-7; 10 bases match TRBD1. Trimming cost V 3 bases and J 3 bases; bases outside gene matches: 11. Germline V CDR1 and CDR2: MNHEY, SMNVEV (reference sequence). This CDR3 region has 17 residues.

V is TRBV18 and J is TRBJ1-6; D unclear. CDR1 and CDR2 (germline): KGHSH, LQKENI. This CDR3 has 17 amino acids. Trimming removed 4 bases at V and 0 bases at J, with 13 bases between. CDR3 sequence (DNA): TGTGCCAGCTCACAGAACCGCAGGAGCTCCTATAATTCACCCCTCCACTTT. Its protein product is CASSQNRRSSYNSPLHF.

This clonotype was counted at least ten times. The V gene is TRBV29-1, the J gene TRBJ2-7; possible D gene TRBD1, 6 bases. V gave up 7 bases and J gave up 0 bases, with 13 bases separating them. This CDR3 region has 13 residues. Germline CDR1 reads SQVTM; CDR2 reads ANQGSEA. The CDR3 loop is CSALTGISYEQYF. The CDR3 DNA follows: TGCAGCGCCCTGACAGGCATCTCCTACGAGCAGTACTTC.

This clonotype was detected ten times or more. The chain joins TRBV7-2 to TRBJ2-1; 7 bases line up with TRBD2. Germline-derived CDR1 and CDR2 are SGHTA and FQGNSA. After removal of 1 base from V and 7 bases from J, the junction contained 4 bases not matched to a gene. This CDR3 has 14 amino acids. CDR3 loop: CASSLVRGGNEQFF. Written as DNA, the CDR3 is TGTGCCAGCAGCTTAGTGCGGGGAGGGAATGAGCAGTTCTTC.

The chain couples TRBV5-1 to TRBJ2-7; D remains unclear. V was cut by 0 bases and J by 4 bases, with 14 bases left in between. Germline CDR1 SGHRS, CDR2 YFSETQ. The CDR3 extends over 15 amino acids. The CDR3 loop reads CASSLEKVEFYEQYF. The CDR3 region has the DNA TGCGCCAGCAGCTTGGAAAAGGTGGAGTTTTACGAGCAGTACTTC.

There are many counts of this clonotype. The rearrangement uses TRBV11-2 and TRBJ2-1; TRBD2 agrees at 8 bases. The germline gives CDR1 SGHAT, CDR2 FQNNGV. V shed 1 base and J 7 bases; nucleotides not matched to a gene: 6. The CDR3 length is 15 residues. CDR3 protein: CASSLVSGASNEQFF. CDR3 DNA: TGTGCCAGCAGCTTAGTTAGCGGGGCCTCGAATGAGCAGTTCTTC.